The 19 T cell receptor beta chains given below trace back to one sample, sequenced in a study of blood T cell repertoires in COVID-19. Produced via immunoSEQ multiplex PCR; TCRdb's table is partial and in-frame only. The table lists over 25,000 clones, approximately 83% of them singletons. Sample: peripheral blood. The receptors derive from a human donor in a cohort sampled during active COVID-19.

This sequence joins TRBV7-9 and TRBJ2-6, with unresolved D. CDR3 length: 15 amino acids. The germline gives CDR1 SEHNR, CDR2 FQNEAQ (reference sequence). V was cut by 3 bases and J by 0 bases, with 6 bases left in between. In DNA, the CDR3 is TGTGCCAGCAGCTTTTGGGCCTCTGGGGCCAACGTCCTGACTTTC. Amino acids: CASSFWASGANVLTF.

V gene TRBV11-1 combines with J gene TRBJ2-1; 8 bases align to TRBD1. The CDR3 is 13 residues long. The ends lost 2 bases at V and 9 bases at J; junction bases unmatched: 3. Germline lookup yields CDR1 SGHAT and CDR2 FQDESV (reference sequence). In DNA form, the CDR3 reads TGTGCCAGCAGCTTATTGACAGGGGCTGAGCAGTTCTTC. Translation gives CASSLLTGAEQFF. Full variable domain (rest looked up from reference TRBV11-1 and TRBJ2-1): EAEVAQSPRYKITEKSQAVAFWCDPISGHATLYWYRQILGQGPELLVQFQDESVVDDSQLPKDRFSAERLKGVDSTLKIQPAELGDSAMYLCASSLLTGAEQFFGPGTRLTVL.

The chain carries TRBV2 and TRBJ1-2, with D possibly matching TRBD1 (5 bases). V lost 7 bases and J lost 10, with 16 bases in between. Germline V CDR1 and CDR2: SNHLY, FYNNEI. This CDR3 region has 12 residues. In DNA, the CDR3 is TGTGCCAGCACCCCCTTTTACAGGTTCTACACCTTC. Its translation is CASTPFYRFYTF.

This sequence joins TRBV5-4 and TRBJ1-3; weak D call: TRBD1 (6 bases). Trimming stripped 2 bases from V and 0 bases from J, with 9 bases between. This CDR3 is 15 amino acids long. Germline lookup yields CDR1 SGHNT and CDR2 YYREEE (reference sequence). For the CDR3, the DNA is TGTGCCAGCAGCTTTCCGGGACACTCTGGAAACACCATATATTTT. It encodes CASSFPGHSGNTIYF.

CDR3 DNA sequence: TGCGCCAGCAGCTGGGGGGGGCTCCGGGGAGATGAGCAGTTCTTC. Its translation is CASSWGGLRGDEQFF. This rearrangement joins TRBV5-1 to TRBJ2-1; D might be TRBD2 (7 bases). Trimming left V 3 bases short and J 8 bases short, with 18 bases between. Germline CDR1 is SGHRS and CDR2 is YFSETQ. There are 15 residues in the CDR3. Together with reference TRBV5-1 and TRBJ2-1, the CDR3 gives the full variable domain: KAGVTQTPRYLIKTRGQQVTLSCSPISGHRSVSWYQQTPGQGLQFLFEYFSETQRNKGNFPGRFSGRQFSNSRSEMNVSTLELGDSALYLCASSWGGLRGDEQFFGPGTRLTVL.

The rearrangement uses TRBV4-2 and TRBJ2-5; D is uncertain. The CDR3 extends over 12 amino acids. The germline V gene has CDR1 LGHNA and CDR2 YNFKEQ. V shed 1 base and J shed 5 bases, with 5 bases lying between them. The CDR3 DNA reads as TGTGCCAGCAGCCAAGCCGGGGAGACCCAGTACTTC. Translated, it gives CASSQAGETQYF.

CDR3 DNA: TGTGCCAGTAGGACAGGGACCTACAATGAGCAGTTCTTC. Its protein is CASRTGTYNEQFF. The V call is TRBV19, the J call TRBJ2-1; 7 bases align to TRBD1. This CDR3 has 13 amino acids. CDR1 is LNHDA and CDR2 is SQIVND in the germline V gene (reference sequence). V gave up 6 bases and J gave up 2 bases; unmatched junction bases: 1.

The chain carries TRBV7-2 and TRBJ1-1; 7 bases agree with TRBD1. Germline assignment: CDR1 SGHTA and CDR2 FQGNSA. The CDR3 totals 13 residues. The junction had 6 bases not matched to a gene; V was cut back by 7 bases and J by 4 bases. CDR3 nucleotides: TGTGCCAGCACCCGACAGGGTGTCACTGAAGCTTTCTTT. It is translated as CASTRQGVTEAFF.

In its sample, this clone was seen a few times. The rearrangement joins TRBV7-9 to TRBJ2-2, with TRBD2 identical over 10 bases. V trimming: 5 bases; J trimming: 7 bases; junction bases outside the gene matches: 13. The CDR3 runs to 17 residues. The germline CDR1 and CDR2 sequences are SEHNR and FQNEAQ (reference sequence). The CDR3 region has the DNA TGTGCCAGCAGCCCTAGCCCGGGACTAGCGCGGATCGGGGAGCTGTTTTTT. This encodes CASSPSPGLARIGELFF.

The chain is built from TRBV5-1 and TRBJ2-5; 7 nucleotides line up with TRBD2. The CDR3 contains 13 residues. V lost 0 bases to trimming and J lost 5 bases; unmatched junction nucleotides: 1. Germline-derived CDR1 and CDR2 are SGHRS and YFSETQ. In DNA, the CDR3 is TGCGCCAGCAGCTTGGTGGGGGGGGAGACCCAGTACTTC. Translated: CASSLVGGETQYF. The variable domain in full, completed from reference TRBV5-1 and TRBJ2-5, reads KAGVTQTPRYLIKTRGQQVTLSCSPISGHRSVSWYQQTPGQGLQFLFEYFSETQRNKGNFPGRFSGRQFSNSRSEMNVSTLELGDSALYLCASSLVGGETQYFGPGTRLLVL.

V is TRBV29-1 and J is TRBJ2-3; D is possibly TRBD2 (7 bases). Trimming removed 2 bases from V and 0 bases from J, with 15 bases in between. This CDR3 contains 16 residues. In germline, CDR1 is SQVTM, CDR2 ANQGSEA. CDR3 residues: CSVETAGATSTDTQYF. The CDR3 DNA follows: TGCAGCGTTGAAACGGCGGGGGCTACTAGCACAGATACGCAGTATTTT.

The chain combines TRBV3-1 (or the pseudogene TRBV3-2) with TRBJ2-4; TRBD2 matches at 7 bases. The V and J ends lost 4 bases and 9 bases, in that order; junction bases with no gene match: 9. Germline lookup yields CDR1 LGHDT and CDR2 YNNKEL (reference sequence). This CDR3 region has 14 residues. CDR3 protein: CASSPGLVLGIQYF. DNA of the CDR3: TGTGCCAGCAGCCCCGGACTAGTGCTTGGCATTCAGTACTTC.

Here the CDR3 reads CASRASGTLNTEAFF. CDR3 DNA sequence: TGTGCCAGCAGGGCCTCCGGGACATTGAACACTGAAGCTTTCTTT. J is TRBJ1-1 and V is TRBV6-5, with D maybe TRBD1 (6 bases). Germline CDR1 MNHEY, CDR2 SVGAGI. The CDR3 sequence is 15 residues long. The V and J ends lost 6 bases and 0 bases respectively, with 14 bases between them.

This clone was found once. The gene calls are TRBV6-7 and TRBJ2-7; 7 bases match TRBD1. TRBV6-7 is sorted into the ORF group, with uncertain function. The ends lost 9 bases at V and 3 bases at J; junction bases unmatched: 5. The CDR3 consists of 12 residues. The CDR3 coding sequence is TGTGCCAGGGAAGGACAGGACTACGAGCAGTACTTC. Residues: CAREGQDYEQYF.

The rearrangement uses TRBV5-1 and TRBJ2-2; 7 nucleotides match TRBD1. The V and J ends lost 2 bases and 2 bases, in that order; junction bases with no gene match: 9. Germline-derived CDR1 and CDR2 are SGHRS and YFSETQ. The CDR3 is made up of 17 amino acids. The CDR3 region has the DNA TGCGCCAGCAGCTTTACTCTCGGGACAGCCAACACCGGGGAGCTGTTTTTT. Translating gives CASSFTLGTANTGELFF.

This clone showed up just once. The CDR3 sequence: CASSRTGRNEQYF. The CDR3 nucleotides are TGTGCCAGTAGCCGGACAGGGAGGAACGAGCAGTACTTC. The rearrangement links TRBV19 to TRBJ2-7; 8 nucleotides line up with TRBD1. V trimming: 6 bases; J trimming: 5 bases; junction bases outside the gene matches: 6. The length of the CDR3 is 13 residues. The germline V gene has CDR1 LNHDA and CDR2 SQIVND (reference sequence).

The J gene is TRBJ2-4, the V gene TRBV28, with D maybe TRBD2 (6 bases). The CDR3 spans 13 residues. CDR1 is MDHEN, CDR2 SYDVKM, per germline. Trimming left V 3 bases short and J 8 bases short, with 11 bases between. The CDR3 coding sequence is TGTGCCAGCAGTTTGGGGGGTTTGGACATTCAGTACTTC. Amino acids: CASSLGGLDIQYF.

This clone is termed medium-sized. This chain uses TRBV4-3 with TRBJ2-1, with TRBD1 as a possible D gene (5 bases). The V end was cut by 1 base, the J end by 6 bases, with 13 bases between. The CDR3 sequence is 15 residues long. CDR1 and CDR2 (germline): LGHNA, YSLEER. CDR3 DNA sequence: TGCGCCAGCAGCCAAGGGCAGGGTTGGGGCAATGAGCAGTTCTTC. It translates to CASSQGQGWGNEQFF.

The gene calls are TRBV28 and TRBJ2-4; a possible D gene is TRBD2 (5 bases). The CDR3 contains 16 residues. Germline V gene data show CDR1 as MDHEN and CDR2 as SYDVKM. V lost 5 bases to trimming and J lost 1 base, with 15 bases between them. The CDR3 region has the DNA TGTGCCAGCAGTGCGCGGGCCCCCGGCGCCAAAAACATTCAGTACTTC. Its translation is CASSARAPGAKNIQYF.